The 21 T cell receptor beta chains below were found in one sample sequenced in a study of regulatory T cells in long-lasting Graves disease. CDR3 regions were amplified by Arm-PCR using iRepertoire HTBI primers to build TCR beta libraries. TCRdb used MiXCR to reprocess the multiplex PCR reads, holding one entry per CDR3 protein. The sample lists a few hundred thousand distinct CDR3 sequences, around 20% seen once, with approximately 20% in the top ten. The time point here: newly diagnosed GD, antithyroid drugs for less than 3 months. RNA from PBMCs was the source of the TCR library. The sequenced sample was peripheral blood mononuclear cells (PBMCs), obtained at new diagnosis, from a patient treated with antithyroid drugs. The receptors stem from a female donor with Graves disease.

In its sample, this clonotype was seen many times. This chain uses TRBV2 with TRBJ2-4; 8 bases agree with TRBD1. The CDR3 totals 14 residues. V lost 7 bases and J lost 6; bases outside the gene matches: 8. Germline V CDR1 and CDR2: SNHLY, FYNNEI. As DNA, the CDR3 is TGTGCCAGCAAGGGGGACAGGCTACCAAACATTCAGTACTTC. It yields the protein CASKGDRLPNIQYF.

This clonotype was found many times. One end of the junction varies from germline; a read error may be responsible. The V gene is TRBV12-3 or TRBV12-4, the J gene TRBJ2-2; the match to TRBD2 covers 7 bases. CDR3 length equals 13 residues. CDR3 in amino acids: CASSWGGTGELFF. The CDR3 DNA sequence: TGCGCCAGCAGTTGGGGGGGCACCGGGGAGCTGTTTTTT.

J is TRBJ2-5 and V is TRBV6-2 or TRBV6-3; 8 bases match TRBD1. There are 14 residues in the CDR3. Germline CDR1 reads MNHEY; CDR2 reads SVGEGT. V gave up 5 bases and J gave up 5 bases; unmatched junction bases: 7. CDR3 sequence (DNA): TGTGCCAGCAGTGATCAGGGGGCAGGGGAGACCCAGTACTTC. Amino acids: CASSDQGAGETQYF.

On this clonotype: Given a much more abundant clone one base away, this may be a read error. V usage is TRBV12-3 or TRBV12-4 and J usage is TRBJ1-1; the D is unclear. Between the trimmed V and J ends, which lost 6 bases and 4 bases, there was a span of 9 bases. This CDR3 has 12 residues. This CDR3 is CASRIGPTEAFF. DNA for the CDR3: TGTGCCAGCAGGATAGGGCCCACTGAAGCTTTCTTT.

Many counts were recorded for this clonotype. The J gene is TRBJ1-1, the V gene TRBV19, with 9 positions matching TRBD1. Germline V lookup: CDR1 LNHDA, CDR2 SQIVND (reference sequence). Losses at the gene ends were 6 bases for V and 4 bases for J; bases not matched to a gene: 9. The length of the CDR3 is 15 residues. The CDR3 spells CASRTGQGLVTEAFF. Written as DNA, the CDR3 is TGTGCCAGTAGAACGGGACAGGGTCTCGTCACTGAAGCTTTCTTT.

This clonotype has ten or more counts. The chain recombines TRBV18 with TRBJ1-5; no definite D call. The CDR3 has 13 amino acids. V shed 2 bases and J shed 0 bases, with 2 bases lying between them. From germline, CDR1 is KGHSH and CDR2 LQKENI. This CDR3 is CASSPNSNQPQHF. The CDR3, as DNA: TGTGCCAGCTCACCAAATAGCAATCAGCCCCAGCATTTT.

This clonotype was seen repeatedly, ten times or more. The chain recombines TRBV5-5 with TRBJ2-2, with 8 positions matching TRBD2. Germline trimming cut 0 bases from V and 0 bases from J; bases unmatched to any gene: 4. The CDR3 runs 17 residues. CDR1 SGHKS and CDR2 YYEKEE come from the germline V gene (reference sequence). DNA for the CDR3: TGTGCCAGCAGCTTGGCCCCACTAGCGGCGAACACCGGGGAGCTGTTTTTT. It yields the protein CASSLAPLAANTGELFF.

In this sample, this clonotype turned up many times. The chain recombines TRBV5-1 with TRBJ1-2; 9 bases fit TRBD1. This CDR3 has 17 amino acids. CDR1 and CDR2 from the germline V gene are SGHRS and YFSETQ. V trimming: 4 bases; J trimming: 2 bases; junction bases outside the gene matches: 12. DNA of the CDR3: TGCGCCAGCAGCAGGACCTCGGGGACAGGGAAGAACTATGGCTACACCTTC. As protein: CASSRTSGTGKNYGYTF. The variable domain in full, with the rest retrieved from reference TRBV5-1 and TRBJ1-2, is KAGVTQTPRYLIKTRGQQVTLSCSPISGHRSVSWYQQTPGQGLQFLFEYFSETQRNKGNFPGRFSGRQFSNSRSEMNVSTLELGDSALYLCASSRTSGTGKNYGYTFGSGTRLTVV.

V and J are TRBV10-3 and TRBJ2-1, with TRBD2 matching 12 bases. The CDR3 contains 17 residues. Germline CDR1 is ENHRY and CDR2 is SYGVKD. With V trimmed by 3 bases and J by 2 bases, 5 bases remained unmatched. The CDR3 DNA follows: TGTGCCATCAGTGATGTGGGACTAGCGGGTACCTACAATGAGCAGTTCTTC. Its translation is CAISDVGLAGTYNEQFF.

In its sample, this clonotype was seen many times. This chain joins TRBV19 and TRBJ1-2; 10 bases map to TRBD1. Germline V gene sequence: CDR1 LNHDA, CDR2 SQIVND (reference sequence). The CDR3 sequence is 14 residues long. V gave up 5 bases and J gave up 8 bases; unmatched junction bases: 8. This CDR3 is CASSSDRGRGGYTF. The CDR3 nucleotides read TGTGCCAGTAGTTCCGACAGGGGGCGCGGAGGCTACACCTTC.

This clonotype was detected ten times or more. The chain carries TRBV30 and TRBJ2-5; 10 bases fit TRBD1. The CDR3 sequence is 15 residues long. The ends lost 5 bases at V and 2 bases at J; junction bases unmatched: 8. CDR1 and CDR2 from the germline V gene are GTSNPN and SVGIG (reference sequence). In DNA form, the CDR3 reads TGTGCCTGGTCCTCCGGGGGACAGGGGCAAGAGACCCAGTACTTC. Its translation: CAWSSGGQGQETQYF.

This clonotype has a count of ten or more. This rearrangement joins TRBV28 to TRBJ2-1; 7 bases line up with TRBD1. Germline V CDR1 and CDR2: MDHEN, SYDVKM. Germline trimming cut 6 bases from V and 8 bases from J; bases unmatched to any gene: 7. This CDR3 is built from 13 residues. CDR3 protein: CASSIPGGDEQFF. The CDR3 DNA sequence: TGTGCCAGCAGCATCCCAGGGGGTGATGAGCAGTTCTTC.

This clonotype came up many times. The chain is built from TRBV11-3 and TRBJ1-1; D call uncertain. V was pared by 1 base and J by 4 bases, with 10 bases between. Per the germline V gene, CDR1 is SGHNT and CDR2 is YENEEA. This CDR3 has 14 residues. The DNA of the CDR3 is TGTGCCAGCAGCTTAGTTCGAACCAGCACTGAAGCTTTCTTT. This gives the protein CASSLVRTSTEAFF.

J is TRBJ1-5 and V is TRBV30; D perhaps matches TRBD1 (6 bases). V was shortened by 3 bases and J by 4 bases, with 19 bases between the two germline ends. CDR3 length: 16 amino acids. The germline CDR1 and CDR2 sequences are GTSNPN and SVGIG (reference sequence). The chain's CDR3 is CAWSQAPGTQNQPQHF. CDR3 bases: TGTGCCTGGAGCCAGGCCCCCGGGACACAAAATCAGCCCCAGCATTTT.

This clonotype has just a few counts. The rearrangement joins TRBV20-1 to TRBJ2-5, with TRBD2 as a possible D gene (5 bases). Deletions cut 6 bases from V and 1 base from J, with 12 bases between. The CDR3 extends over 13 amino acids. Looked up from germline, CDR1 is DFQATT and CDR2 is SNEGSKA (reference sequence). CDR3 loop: CSASPGTQETQYF. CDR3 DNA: TGCAGTGCCAGCCCGGGAACCCAAGAGACCCAGTACTTC.

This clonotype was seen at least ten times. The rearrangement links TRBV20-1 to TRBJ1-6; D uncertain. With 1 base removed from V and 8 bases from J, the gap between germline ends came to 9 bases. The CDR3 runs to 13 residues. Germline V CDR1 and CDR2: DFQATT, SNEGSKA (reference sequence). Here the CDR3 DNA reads TGCAGTGCTAGAGTCGAGTCGGATTCACCCCTCCACTTT. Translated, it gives CSARVESDSPLHF.

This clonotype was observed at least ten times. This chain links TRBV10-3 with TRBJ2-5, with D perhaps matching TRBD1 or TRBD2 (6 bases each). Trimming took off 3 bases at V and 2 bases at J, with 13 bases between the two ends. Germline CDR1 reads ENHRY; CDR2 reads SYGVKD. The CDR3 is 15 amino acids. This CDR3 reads CAISDRGPPQETQYF. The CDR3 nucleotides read TGTGCCATCAGTGACCGGGGGCCCCCGCAAGAGACCCAGTACTTC.

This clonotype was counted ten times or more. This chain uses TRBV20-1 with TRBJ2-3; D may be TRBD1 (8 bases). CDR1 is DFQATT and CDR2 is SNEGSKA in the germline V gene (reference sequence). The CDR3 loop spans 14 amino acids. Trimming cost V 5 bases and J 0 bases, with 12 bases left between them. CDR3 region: CSAGQGGSTDTQYF. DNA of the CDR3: TGCAGTGCTGGACAGGGAGGGAGCACAGATACGCAGTATTTT.

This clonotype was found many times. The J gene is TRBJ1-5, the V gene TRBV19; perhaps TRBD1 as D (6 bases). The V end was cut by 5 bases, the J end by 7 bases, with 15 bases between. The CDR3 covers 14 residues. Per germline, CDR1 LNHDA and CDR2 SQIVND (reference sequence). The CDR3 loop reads CASSGRGGEQPQHF. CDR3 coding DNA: TGTGCCAGTAGTGGGCGGGGGGGCGAACAGCCCCAGCATTTT.

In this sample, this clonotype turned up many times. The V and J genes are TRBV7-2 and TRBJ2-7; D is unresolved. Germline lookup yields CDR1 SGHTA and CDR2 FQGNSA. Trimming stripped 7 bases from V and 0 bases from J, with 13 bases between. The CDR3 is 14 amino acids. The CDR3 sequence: CASTERSISYEQYF. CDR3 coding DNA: TGTGCCAGCACCGAAAGATCCATCTCCTACGAGCAGTACTTC.

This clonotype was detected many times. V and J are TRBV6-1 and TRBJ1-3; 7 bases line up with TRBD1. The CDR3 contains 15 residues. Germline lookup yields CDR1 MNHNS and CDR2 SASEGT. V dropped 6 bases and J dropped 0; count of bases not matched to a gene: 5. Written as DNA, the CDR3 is TGTGCCAGCAGCAGGGACAGCGTCTCTGGAAACACCATATATTTT. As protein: CASSRDSVSGNTIYF.